The sample holds a few counts of the clone carrying this T cell receptor beta chain. Its antigen is not known. Antigen-specific CD4+ T cells were expanded with viral peptide pools in the ViraFEST assay before sequencing. After more than 8 days in culture, the CD4+ T cells were isolated. Vaccine recipients, nucleocapsid antibody negative, had no prior SARS-CoV-2 infection. Replacing half the medium with IL-2 medium was done on days 3 and 7. The CDR3 runs 16 residues. The germline V gene encodes CDR1 MNHEY and CDR2 SVGEGT. V lost 0 bases, J lost 4 bases, and 4 bases stayed unmatched. This sample was included in a study of vaccination effects on CD4 cells after COVID-19. Findings and caveats of the study: In healthy vaccinees, only 1 of 255 vaccine-induced clones cross-reacted with common cold coronaviruses. Clonal contraction was marked in infection- and vaccine-induced clones late after vaccination.

Here immunoSEQ multiplex PCR was the method, and the copy in TCRdb shows in-frame clones only, minus some. Among 70,000 to 95,000 clones listed, about 70% were seen once. The sequencing here drew on CD4+ T cells from PBMCs cultured with HCoV-229E spike peptides, taken before COVID-19 vaccination. This TCR derives from a human donor who received a COVID-19 vaccine. The chain joins TRBV6-2 or TRBV6-3 to TRBJ2-2, with TRBD1 matching over 8 bases. CDR3 protein: CASSYSLQGGTGELFF. DNA of the CDR3: TGTGCCAGCAGTTACTCACTACAGGGGGGCACCGGGGAGCTGTTTTTT.